Described below is a single T cell receptor (beta chain) sequence and its context. Its antigen is currently unknown. This record belongs to a study of shared clonotypes between healthy human individuals. Terminally differentiated effector memory CD45RA+ cells were excluded by CCR7 positive selection of CD45RO-negative cells. Points from the study as a whole: The represented genetic and exposure-history diversity was limited by the small number of donors.

After removal of 1 base from V and 4 bases from J, the junction contained 2 bases not matched to a gene. The CDR3 consists of 14 residues. The germline V gene encodes CDR1 MGHDK and CDR2 SYGVNS. TCRdb's copy holds only in-frame clones and misses some; the assay was immunoSEQ multiplex PCR. The data hold around 1,900,000 clones, with roughly 93% observed a single time. The source of this sequence is a young man in good health. Some clones in this sample may be carry-over from other donors' samples. The sequenced material came from naive CD8+ T cells from PBMCs. The J gene is TRBJ2-7, the V gene TRBV25-1; 9 bases agree with TRBD1. The CDR3 nucleotides read TGTGCCAGCAGTGAATCGGACAGGGGATACGAGCAGTACTTC. Its protein is CASSESDRGYEQYF.